The T cell receptor beta chain described here comes from a study of blood T cell repertoires in COVID-19. Study at large: Sites in the United States, Italy and Spain provided acute and convalescent COVID-19 samples. The cDNA or gDNA used as material had been derived from T cells, B-cell-depleted T cells, or PBMCs.

The CDR3 extends over 15 amino acids. The junction had 6 bases not matched to a gene; V was cut back by 4 bases and J by 9 bases. Germline V lookup: CDR1 SGHRS, CDR2 YFSETQ. Original data processing: Estimated nucleated cell counts came from reference gene primer amplification. Profiled with immunoSEQ multiplex PCR; TCRdb holds only in-frame clones, not every one. V, J and clone size were drawn from that table, and D and trimming were deduced from the DNA. The sample yields about 280,000 clones, approximately 86% seen once. The sample was peripheral blood. The chain carries TRBV5-1 and TRBJ1-6; 11 nucleotides match TRBD1. The TCR sequence derives from a woman in her twenties or thirties who had recovered from COVID-19. The CDR3: CASSVDRGRSSPLHF. Written as DNA, the CDR3 is TGCGCCAGCAGCGTGGACAGGGGGCGCAGTTCACCCCTCCACTTT.